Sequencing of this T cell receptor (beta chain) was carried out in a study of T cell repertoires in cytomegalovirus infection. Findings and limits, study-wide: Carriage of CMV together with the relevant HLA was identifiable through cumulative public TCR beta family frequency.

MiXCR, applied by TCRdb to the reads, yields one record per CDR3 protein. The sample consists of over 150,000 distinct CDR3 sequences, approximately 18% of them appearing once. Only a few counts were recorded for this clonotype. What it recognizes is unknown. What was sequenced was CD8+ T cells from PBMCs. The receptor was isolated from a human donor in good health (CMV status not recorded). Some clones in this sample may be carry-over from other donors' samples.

CDR3 loop: CASGSTDYEQYF. The CDR3 DNA sequence: TGCGCCAGCGGGTCGACAGACTACGAGCAGTACTTC. The J gene is TRBJ2-7, the V gene TRBV4-1, with D possibly TRBD1 on 5 matching bases. The CDR3 is 12 amino acids. V lost 8 bases and J 3 bases, leaving 11 bases between the germline ends. In germline, CDR1 is MGHRA, CDR2 YSYEKL.